The entry below gives a single TCR beta chain sequence along with its context. Its specificity is unknown. Data came from immunoSEQ multiplex PCR; TCRdb stores just in-frame clones and leaves some out. The top ten clones hold approximately 2.5% of a sample with about 120,000 clones, around 90% of them seen once. This entry comes from a study of T cell responses to AZD1222 COVID-19 vaccine. The study's findings and limits: Spike-spanning, vaccine-associated CD4 TCRs were dominant at 160-218 and 743-854. Donors were chiefly white British, with a greater number of females, and clonal diversity was perhaps underestimated. Repertoire collection took place solely once the T cell response had peaked. Within unmutated variant regions lay the reported targets of nearly half of spike-specific TCRs.

Source: peripheral blood, taken 28 days after the second AZD1222 dose. The source is an adult who received the AZD1222 COVID-19 vaccine.

This CDR3 reads CASTGLGKMNTEAFF. In nucleotides, the CDR3 is TGTGCCAGCACCGGGTTAGGGAAAATGAACACTGAAGCTTTCTTT. This rearrangement joins TRBV27 to TRBJ1-1; D is unresolved. V lost 7 bases and J 0 bases, leaving 15 bases between the germline ends. This CDR3 comprises 15 residues. CDR1 is MNHEY and CDR2 is SMNVEV in the germline V gene (reference sequence).